This entry concerns a single TCR beta chain. This record belongs to a study of CD8 T cells in Susac syndrome. With 5 bases clipped from V and 4 bases from J, the junction kept 9 bases outside the gene matches. This CDR3 has 17 residues. The V gene's germline CDR1 is SGHTA and CDR2 FQGNSA. Random hexamers primed reverse transcription of about 0.45 to 1 ug RNA. TCRdb called the immunoSEQ multiplex PCR reads again in MiXCR, with one record for every CDR3 protein. Among 200,000 to 250,000 distinct CDR3 sequences listed, about 95% were seen once. This clonotype was sampled from a human donor with Susac syndrome. The J gene is TRBJ2-1, the V gene TRBV7-2; 12 bases fit TRBD2. The source material was CD4+ T cells from PBMCs. The CDR3 reads CASSPRLAGAIYNEQFF. In DNA form, the CDR3 reads TGTGCCAGCAGCCCCAGACTAGCGGGGGCGATATACAATGAGCAGTTCTTC.